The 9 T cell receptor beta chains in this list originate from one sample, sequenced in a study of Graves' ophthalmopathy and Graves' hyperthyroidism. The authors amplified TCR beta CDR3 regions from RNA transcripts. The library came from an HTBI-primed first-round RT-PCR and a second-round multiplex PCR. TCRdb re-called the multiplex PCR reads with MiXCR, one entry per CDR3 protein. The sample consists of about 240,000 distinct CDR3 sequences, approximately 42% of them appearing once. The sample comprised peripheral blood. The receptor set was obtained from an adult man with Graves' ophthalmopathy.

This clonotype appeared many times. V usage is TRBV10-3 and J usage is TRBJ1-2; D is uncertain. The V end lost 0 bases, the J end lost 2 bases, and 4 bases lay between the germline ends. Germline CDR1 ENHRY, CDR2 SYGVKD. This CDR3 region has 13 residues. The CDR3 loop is CAISESMNYGYTF. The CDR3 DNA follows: TGTGCCATCAGTGAGTCGATGAACTATGGCTACACCTTC.

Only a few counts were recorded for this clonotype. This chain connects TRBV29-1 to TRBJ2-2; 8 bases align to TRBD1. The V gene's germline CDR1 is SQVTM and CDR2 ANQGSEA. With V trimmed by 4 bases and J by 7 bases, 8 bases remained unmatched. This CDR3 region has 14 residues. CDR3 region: CSVAYRGIFGELFF. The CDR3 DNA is TGCAGCGTTGCCTACAGGGGGATCTTCGGGGAGCTGTTTTTT.

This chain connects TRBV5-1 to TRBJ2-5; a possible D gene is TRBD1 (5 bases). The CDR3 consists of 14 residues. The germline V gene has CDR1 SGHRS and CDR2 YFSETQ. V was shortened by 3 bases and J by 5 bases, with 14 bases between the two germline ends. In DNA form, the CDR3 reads TGCGCCAGCAGCTGGCAGGGTGATCGTGAGACCCAGTACTTC. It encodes CASSWQGDRETQYF.

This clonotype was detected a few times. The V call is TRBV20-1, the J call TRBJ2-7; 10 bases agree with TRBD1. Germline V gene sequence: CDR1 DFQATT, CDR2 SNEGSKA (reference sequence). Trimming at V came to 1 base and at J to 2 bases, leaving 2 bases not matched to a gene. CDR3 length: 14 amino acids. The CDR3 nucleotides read TGCAGTGCTAGAGGGGGACAGGGGCCCTACGAGCAGTACTTC. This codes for CSARGGQGPYEQYF.

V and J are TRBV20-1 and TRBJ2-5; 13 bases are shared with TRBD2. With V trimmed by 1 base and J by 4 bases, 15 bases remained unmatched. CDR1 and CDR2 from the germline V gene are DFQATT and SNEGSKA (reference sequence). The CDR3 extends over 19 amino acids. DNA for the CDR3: TGCAGTGCTAGAGCCGCCCAGACTAGCGGGAGGTATATAGGAGAGACCCAGTACTTC. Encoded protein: CSARAAQTSGRYIGETQYF.

The CDR3 bases are TGTGCCAGCAGTTCGCAGGGGCCGGGATATGGCTACACCTTC. Amino acids: CASSSQGPGYGYTF. The rearrangement joins TRBV28 to TRBJ1-2; D possibly corresponds to TRBD1 (6 bases). Looked up from germline, CDR1 is MDHEN and CDR2 is SYDVKM. The CDR3 totals 14 residues. Trimming cost V 4 bases and J 5 bases, with 14 bases left between them.

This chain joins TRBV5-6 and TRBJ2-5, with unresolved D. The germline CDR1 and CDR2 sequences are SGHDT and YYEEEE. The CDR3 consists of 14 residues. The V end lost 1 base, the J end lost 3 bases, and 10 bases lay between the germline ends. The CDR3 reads CASSLKTREETQYF. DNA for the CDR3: TGTGCCAGCAGCTTGAAGACCCGAGAAGAGACCCAGTACTTC.

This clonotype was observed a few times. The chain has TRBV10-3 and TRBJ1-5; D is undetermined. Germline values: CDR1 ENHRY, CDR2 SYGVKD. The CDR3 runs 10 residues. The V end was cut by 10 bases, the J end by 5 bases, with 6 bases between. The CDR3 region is CASSDQPQHF. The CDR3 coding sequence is TGTGCCAGCTCAGATCAGCCCCAGCATTTT.

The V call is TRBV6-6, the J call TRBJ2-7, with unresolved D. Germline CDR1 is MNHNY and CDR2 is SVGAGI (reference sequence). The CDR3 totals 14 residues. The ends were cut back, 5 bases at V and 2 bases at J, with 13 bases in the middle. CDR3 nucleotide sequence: TGTGCCAGCAGTCCAGCGACGAGTCCCTACGAGCAGTACTTC. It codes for CASSPATSPYEQYF.